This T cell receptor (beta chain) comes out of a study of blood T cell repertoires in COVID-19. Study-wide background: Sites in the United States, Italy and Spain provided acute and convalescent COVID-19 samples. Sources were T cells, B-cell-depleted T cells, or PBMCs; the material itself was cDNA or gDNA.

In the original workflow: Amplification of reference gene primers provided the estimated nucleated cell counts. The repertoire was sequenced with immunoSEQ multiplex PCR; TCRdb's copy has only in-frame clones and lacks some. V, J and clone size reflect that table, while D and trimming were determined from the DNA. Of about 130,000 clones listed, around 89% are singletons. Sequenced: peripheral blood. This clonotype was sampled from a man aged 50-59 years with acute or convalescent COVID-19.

The CDR3: CASSPRGSGTGNEQFF. As DNA, the CDR3 is TGTGCCAGCAGCCCCCGGGGGAGCGGGACTGGGAATGAGCAGTTCTTC. The rearrangement joins TRBV7-3 to TRBJ2-1; 7 bases agree with TRBD2. This CDR3 is built from 16 residues. Losses at the gene ends were 5 bases for V and 7 bases for J; bases not matched to a gene: 14. Germline CDR1 SGHTA, CDR2 FQGTGA.